This T cell receptor beta chain was identified in a study of OX40 agonist ivuxolimab in advanced cancers. Across the whole study: Patients with hepatocellular carcinoma, melanoma, renal cell or head and neck cancer made up the dose-escalation patients. Among those treated, three patients had partial responses, one with hepatocellular carcinoma and two with cutaneous melanoma. Notes on the study in general: At 0.1 to 3.0 mg/kg, CD4+ and CD8+ blood T cells expanded clonally by week 6.

Turning to this clone: Its antigen is unidentified.

Patients with a history of autoimmune disease or on systemic immunosuppression were excluded. Method: immunoSEQ multiplex PCR; TCRdb's copy keeps in-frame clones and lacks some. The sample records tens of thousands of clones, approximately 90% being singletons. Germline V lookup: CDR1 MDHEN, CDR2 SYDVKM. V lost 4 bases and J lost 8; bases outside the gene matches: 4. The CDR3 runs 14 residues. The sample consisted of CD4+ or CD8+ T cells sorted from blood, taken in a trial of the OX40 agonist ivuxolimab. This receptor was identified in an adult with an advanced solid tumor such as melanoma, head and neck, liver or kidney cancer. The V and J genes are TRBV28 and TRBJ1-6; 8 bases map to TRBD1. CDR3 sequence: CASSSTGVDSPLHF. In DNA form, the CDR3 reads TGTGCCAGCAGTTCGACAGGGGTTGATTCACCCCTCCACTTT. The variable domain in full, with the rest retrieved from reference TRBV28 and TRBJ1-6, is DVKVTQSSRYLVKRTGEKVFLECVQDMDHENMFWYRQDPGLGLRLIYFSYDVKMKEKGDIPEGYSVSREKKERFSLILESASTNQTSMYLCASSSTGVDSPLHFGNGTRLTVT.